The text below deals with one T cell receptor beta chain. This record belongs to a study of blood T cell repertoires in COVID-19. Measured with immunoSEQ multiplex PCR; TCRdb has only the in-frame clones, and not every one. The sample shows some 100,000 clones, 86% of them seen only once. The CDR3 loop spans 15 amino acids. Germline V gene data show CDR1 as MNHNS and CDR2 as SASEGT. V dropped 2 bases and J dropped 2; count of bases not matched to a gene: 4. The chain joins TRBV6-1 to TRBJ1-1; TRBD1 matches 8 bases. The receptor was isolated from a man aged 50-60 years with acute or convalescent COVID-19. Sequencing was performed on peripheral blood. The CDR3 sequence is CASSEPGGGNTEAFF. The CDR3 DNA is TGTGCCAGCAGTGAACCAGGGGGCGGAAACACTGAAGCTTTCTTT.